The next 28 T cell receptor beta chains were all read from a single sample in a study of shared clonotypes between healthy human individuals. Profiling relied on immunoSEQ multiplex PCR, and the TCRdb table lists in-frame clones only, not all of them. The sample contains nearly 600,000 clones, roughly 95% of which appear only once. Naive CD8 cells comprised CD45RO-negative, CCR7-positively selected cells, excluding terminally differentiated effector memory CD45RA+ cells. The sample taken for sequencing was naive CD8+ T cells sorted from blood. These receptors all stem from a young woman in good health.

The J gene is TRBJ2-3, the V gene TRBV19; D is possibly TRBD1 or TRBD2 (6 bases each). The CDR3 is 13 amino acids. The germline CDR1 and CDR2 sequences are LNHDA and SQIVND (reference sequence). V lost 6 bases and J lost 6, with 13 bases in between. The CDR3 protein is CASRQGGVDTQYF. CDR3 bases: TGTGCCAGTAGACAGGGAGGTGTGGATACGCAGTATTTT.

This clone was seen more than once but under ten times. V gene TRBV7-8 combines with J gene TRBJ2-1; 9 bases are shared with TRBD1. The CDR3 runs to 16 residues. The trim removed 1 base at V and 6 bases at J, leaving 7 bases unmatched. Germline assignment: CDR1 SGHVS and CDR2 FQNEAQ. In DNA form, the CDR3 reads TGTGCCAGCAGCTTAGGCTGGACAGGGGATGGCAATGAGCAGTTCTTC. This sequence encodes CASSLGWTGDGNEQFF.

This chain connects TRBV19 to TRBJ2-1; D is uncertain. This CDR3 is built from 12 residues. CDR1 is LNHDA, CDR2 SQIVND, per germline (reference sequence). Trimming stripped 6 bases from V and 4 bases from J, with 7 bases between. CDR3 bases: TGTGCCAGTAGAGAAATGTACAATGAGCAGTTCTTC. It yields the protein CASREMYNEQFF.

The gene calls are TRBV19 and TRBJ2-3; no clear D. The CDR3 extends over 15 amino acids. Germline V gene sequence: CDR1 LNHDA, CDR2 SQIVND (reference sequence). V gave up 5 bases and J gave up 3 bases, with 15 bases separating them. As DNA, the CDR3 is TGTGCCAGTAGTCCCCCTGGGGTCGCGACAGATACGCAGTATTTT. Translating gives CASSPPGVATDTQYF.

The chain is built from TRBV29-1 and TRBJ2-3; TRBD1 matches 9 bases. This CDR3 contains 18 residues. Trimming took 4 bases from V and 3 from J; bases not matched to a gene: 17. In germline, CDR1 is SQVTM, CDR2 ANQGSEA. CDR3 amino acids: CSVVSRDRVSDDTDTQYF. CDR3 coding DNA: TGCAGCGTTGTGTCTCGGGACAGGGTCTCGGATGATACAGATACGCAGTATTTT.

This clone was seen a few times. This chain uses TRBV27 with TRBJ1-2; 10 positions agree with TRBD1. The CDR3 loop spans 14 amino acids. From germline, CDR1 is MNHEY and CDR2 SMNVEV (reference sequence). The junction had 3 bases not matched to a gene; V was cut back by 0 bases and J by 8 bases. CDR3 bases: TGTGCCAGCAGTTTATCCGGGACAGGGGTCGGCTACACCTTC. Amino acid sequence: CASSLSGTGVGYTF.

The V call is TRBV19, the J call TRBJ1-1; a possible D gene is TRBD1 (5 bases). The germline V and J ends were trimmed by 3 bases and 1 base, with 12 bases remaining between them. Germline CDR1 is LNHDA and CDR2 is SQIVND (reference sequence). The CDR3 extends over 15 amino acids. CDR3 in DNA: TGTGCCAGTAGTATTTTTATGACAGCGAACACTGAAGCTTTCTTT. As protein: CASSIFMTANTEAFF.

The V and J genes are TRBV7-9 and TRBJ2-7, with D possibly being TRBD1 or TRBD2 (5 bases each). Looked up from germline, CDR1 is SEHNR and CDR2 is FQNEAQ (reference sequence). V lost 4 bases to trimming and J lost 6 bases, with 7 bases between them. This CDR3 is 11 amino acids long. CDR3: CASSYGTEQYF. DNA of the CDR3: TGTGCCAGCAGCTACGGGACCGAGCAGTACTTC.

The gene calls are TRBV28 and TRBJ1-1, with no clear D. Trimming cost V 3 bases and J 5 bases, with 10 bases left between them. The CDR3 is 13 residues long. Looked up from germline, CDR1 is MDHEN and CDR2 is SYDVKM. In nucleotides, the CDR3 is TGTGCCAGCAGTTTTTTCCCTGGGACTGAAGCTTTCTTT. Its translation: CASSFFPGTEAFF.

The genes are TRBV19 and TRBJ2-5, with D uncertain. TRBJ2-7 matches the DNA end more closely, so the J call is doubtful. The CDR3 loop spans 13 amino acids. Per the germline V gene, CDR1 is LNHDA and CDR2 is SQIVND (reference sequence). The CDR3 DNA reads as TGTGCCAGTAGTATATCTCATGCCTACGAGCAGTACTTC. This translates into CASSISHAYEQYF.

The V call is TRBV4-1, the J call TRBJ2-1; D remains ambiguous. CDR1 MGHRA and CDR2 YSYEKL come from the germline V gene. The V end was cut by 5 bases, the J end by 4 bases, with 21 bases between. The CDR3 is 17 amino acids. The CDR3 loop reads CASSAPIATESYNEQFF. The CDR3 nucleotides are TGCGCCAGCAGCGCACCCATCGCAACAGAGAGTTACAATGAGCAGTTCTTC.

This chain connects TRBV6-5 to TRBJ2-7; perhaps TRBD2 as D (5 bases). CDR3 length equals 16 residues. V lost 0 bases, J lost 5 bases, and 17 bases lay in between. Germline V lookup: CDR1 MNHEY, CDR2 SVGAGI. CDR3 amino acids: CASSYSIEAWEHEQYF. The CDR3 nucleotides are TGTGCCAGCAGTTACTCGATTGAAGCATGGGAGCACGAGCAGTACTTC.

The chain has TRBV29-1 and TRBJ2-3; D could derive from TRBD1 or TRBD2 (5 bases each). This CDR3 contains 12 residues. The germline V and J ends were trimmed by 2 bases and 6 bases, with 9 bases remaining between them. Germline V gives CDR1 SQVTM, CDR2 ANQGSEA. The DNA of the CDR3 is TGCAGCGTTGAAAGTGGGACGGATACGCAGTATTTT. Its protein is CSVESGTDTQYF.

The chain recombines TRBV2 with TRBJ1-1; D is uncertain. From germline, CDR1 is SNHLY and CDR2 FYNNEI. V was pared by 2 bases and J by 2 bases, with 9 bases between. The CDR3 length is 14 residues. CDR3 DNA: TGTGCCAGCAGTGAAAATAGGGTCAACACTGAAGCTTTCTTT. Translated: CASSENRVNTEAFF.

The chain combines TRBV28 with TRBJ2-2; D remains ambiguous. Trimming removed 3 bases from V and 5 bases from J, with 10 bases in between. Germline V CDR1 and CDR2: MDHEN, SYDVKM. CDR3 size: 14 residues. The CDR3 DNA follows: TGTGCCAGCAGTTTGCGAGCTATTACCGGGGAGCTGTTTTTT. Translating gives CASSLRAITGELFF.

The rearrangement joins TRBV10-3 to TRBJ2-5, with D possibly matching TRBD1 (5 bases). The CDR3 contains 16 residues. V lost 3 bases, J lost 2 bases, and 16 bases lay in between. CDR1 ENHRY and CDR2 SYGVKD come from the germline V gene. The CDR3 region is CAISEKAGILQETQYF. CDR3 DNA sequence: TGTGCCATCAGTGAAAAAGCAGGGATTTTACAAGAGACCCAGTACTTC.

The chain carries TRBV5-4 and TRBJ2-7, with D tentatively TRBD2 (6 bases). V was clipped by 4 bases and J by 6 bases, with 11 bases between them. Germline lookup yields CDR1 SGHNT and CDR2 YYREEE (reference sequence). This CDR3 has 12 amino acids. This chain's CDR3 is CASSTGLSEQYF. CDR3 nucleotide sequence: TGTGCCAGCAGCACGGGACTTTCCGAGCAGTACTTC.

The chain employs TRBV28 and TRBJ2-2; 7 nucleotides line up with TRBD2. With V trimmed by 4 bases and J by 3 bases, 5 bases remained unmatched. Germline V gives CDR1 MDHEN, CDR2 SYDVKM. CDR3 size: 15 residues. Written as DNA, the CDR3 is TGTGCCAGCAGTTGGGAGGGGATTCACACCGGGGAGCTGTTTTTT. Residues: CASSWEGIHTGELFF. Together with reference TRBV28 and TRBJ2-2, the CDR3 gives the full variable domain: DVKVTQSSRYLVKRTGEKVFLECVQDMDHENMFWYRQDPGLGLRLIYFSYDVKMKEKGDIPEGYSVSREKKERFSLILESASTNQTSMYLCASSWEGIHTGELFFGEGSRLTVL.

The rearrangement joins TRBV5-6 to TRBJ2-1; 8 nucleotides align to TRBD2. V shed 0 bases, J shed 4 bases, and the junction held 6 bases outside the gene matches. CDR1 and CDR2 from the germline V gene are SGHDT and YYEEEE. This CDR3 region has 16 residues. CDR3 in DNA: TGTGCCAGCAGCTTGGTCTCCAGCGGGGGATACAATGAGCAGTTCTTC. Translating gives CASSLVSSGGYNEQFF.

The genes are TRBV29-1 and TRBJ2-5; 11 bases line up with TRBD2. The CDR3 covers 15 residues. The V gene's germline CDR1 is SQVTM and CDR2 ANQGSEA. V shed 5 bases, J shed 7 bases, and the junction held 12 bases outside the gene matches. Here the CDR3 DNA reads TGCAGCGTTTTGGGACTAGCGGAGGCCTATATGACCCAGTACTTC. Translating gives CSVLGLAEAYMTQYF.

The chain carries TRBV6-5 and TRBJ2-1, with 8 bases aligning to TRBD2. Germline V CDR1 and CDR2: MNHEY, SVGAGI. The CDR3 totals 12 residues. V lost 5 bases, J lost 9 bases, and 3 bases stayed unmatched. CDR3 nucleotides: TGTGCCAGCAGTCTCGGGGGGGGTGAGCAGTTCTTC. This encodes CASSLGGGEQFF.

The rearrangement links TRBV7-8 to TRBJ1-1, with D tentatively TRBD1 (5 bases). Deletions cut 1 base from V and 0 bases from J, with 9 bases between. This CDR3 comprises 15 residues. Per germline, CDR1 SGHVS and CDR2 FQNEAQ. CDR3: CASSLGGGLNTEAFF. The DNA of the CDR3 is TGTGCCAGCAGCTTAGGTGGGGGTTTGAACACTGAAGCTTTCTTT.

This chain uses TRBV28 with TRBJ1-5; D gene ambiguous. Germline V CDR1 and CDR2: MDHEN, SYDVKM. The CDR3 is made up of 15 amino acids. Trimming cost V 2 bases and J 5 bases, with 13 bases left between them. CDR3 sequence (DNA): TGTGCCAGCAGTTTAATCGGGGTACAGCATCAGCCCCAGCATTTT. Translated: CASSLIGVQHQPQHF.

The sample holds one count of this clone. The V call is TRBV7-9, the J call TRBJ1-1, with 7 bases that match TRBD1. V dropped 8 bases and J dropped 5; count of bases not matched to a gene: 11. The V gene's germline CDR1 is SEHNR and CDR2 FQNEAQ (reference sequence). CDR3 length: 14 residues. CDR3 coding DNA: TGTGCCAGCCGGAGGCGGGACAGTGGAACTGAAGCTTTCTTT. This gives the protein CASRRRDSGTEAFF.

V usage is TRBV28 and J usage is TRBJ1-2; 7 bases line up with TRBD1. The CDR3 runs to 15 residues. CDR1 and CDR2 (germline): MDHEN, SYDVKM. V dropped 3 bases and J dropped 2; count of bases not matched to a gene: 6. The CDR3 DNA follows: TGTGCCAGCAGTTTCCGCAGGGGACAGAACTATGGCTACACCTTC. It translates to CASSFRRGQNYGYTF.

The chain uses TRBV11-2 and TRBJ2-5; D is tentatively TRBD1 or TRBD2 (5 bases each). Germline CDR1 and CDR2: SGHAT and FQNNGV. Between the trimmed V and J ends, which lost 4 bases and 1 base, there was a span of 16 bases. The CDR3 has 16 amino acids. In nucleotides, the CDR3 is TGTGCCAGCAGCTATGGGGGTTCATGGGGCCAAGAGACCCAGTACTTC. Residues: CASSYGGSWGQETQYF.

CDR3 in amino acids: CASSEPGGYATYNEQFF. As DNA, the CDR3 is TGTGCCAGCAGTGAACCTGGCGGGTATGCAACCTACAATGAGCAGTTCTTC. The V call is TRBV2, the J call TRBJ2-1; tentatively, D is TRBD2 (5 bases). CDR1 is SNHLY and CDR2 is FYNNEI in the germline V gene. The V and J ends lost 2 bases and 2 bases respectively, with 16 bases between them. CDR3 length: 17 amino acids.

The CDR3 nucleotides are TGTGCCAGCAGTCACTGGGCAGGGTCTAGCTACGAGCAGTACTTC. Translated, it gives CASSHWAGSSYEQYF. The gene calls are TRBV27 and TRBJ2-7; a weak D match, TRBD1 (5 bases). The length of the CDR3 is 15 residues. Trimming pared 5 bases from V and 3 bases from J, leaving 17 bases between. Germline V lookup: CDR1 MNHEY, CDR2 SMNVEV (reference sequence).